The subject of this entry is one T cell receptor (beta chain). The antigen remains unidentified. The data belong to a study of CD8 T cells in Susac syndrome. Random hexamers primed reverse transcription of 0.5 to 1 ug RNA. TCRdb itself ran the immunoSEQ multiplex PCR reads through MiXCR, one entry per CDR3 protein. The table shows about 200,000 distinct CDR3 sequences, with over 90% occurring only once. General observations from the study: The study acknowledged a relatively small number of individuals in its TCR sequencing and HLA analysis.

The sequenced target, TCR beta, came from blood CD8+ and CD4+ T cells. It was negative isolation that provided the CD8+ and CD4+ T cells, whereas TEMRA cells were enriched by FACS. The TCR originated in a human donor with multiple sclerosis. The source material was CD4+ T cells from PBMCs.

The CDR3 region is CSVSGARTDTQYF. CDR3 DNA sequence: TGCAGCGTTAGCGGGGCCCGCACAGATACGCAGTATTTT. This chain connects TRBV29-1 to TRBJ2-3; 7 bases agree with TRBD2. In germline, CDR1 is SQVTM, CDR2 ANQGSEA. V was pared by 5 bases and J by 1 base, with 3 bases of the junction left unmatched. The CDR3 loop spans 13 amino acids.